Presented here are 4 T cell receptor beta chains from one specimen sequenced in a study of early T cells in non-severe SARS-CoV-2 infection. TCRdb processed the 5' RACE reads anew with MiXCR; each CDR3 protein has one entry. The data contain some 46,000 distinct CDR3 sequences, roughly 6.6% of them singletons. Source: whole blood, taken at baseline. Source of these receptors: an adult who was a healthcare worker with PCR-confirmed SARS-CoV-2 infection or an uninfected control (not recorded which).

In the case of this clonotype: This could be a read error, since a much larger clone is one nucleotide away. The rearrangement joins TRBV7-2 to TRBJ2-5; 8 bases map to TRBD2. Losses at the gene ends were 7 bases for V and 1 base for J; bases not matched to a gene: 5. Germline V lookup: CDR1 SGHTA, CDR2 FQGNSA. The CDR3 spans 14 residues. This CDR3 reads CASNPAGAQETQYF. The CDR3 DNA reads as TGTGCCAGCAATCCAGCGGGGGCCCAAGAGACCCAGTACTTC.

This chain joins TRBV3-1 and TRBJ2-2; 7 bases map to TRBD2. CDR1 LGHDT and CDR2 YNNKEL come from the germline V gene (reference sequence). This CDR3 is 13 amino acids long. V trimming: 5 bases; J trimming: 7 bases; junction bases outside the gene matches: 4. CDR3 DNA sequence: TGTGCCAGCAGCGGACTAGTCATCGGGGAGCTGTTTTTT. It specifies CASSGLVIGELFF.

This clonotype was detected ten times or more. The J gene is TRBJ2-5, the V gene TRBV29-1; 9 positions agree with TRBD2. Losses at the gene ends were 3 bases for V and 5 bases for J; bases not matched to a gene: 10. The CDR3 has 15 amino acids. From germline, CDR1 is SQVTM and CDR2 ANQGSEA. As DNA, the CDR3 is TGCAGCGTTGATTGGCGAGCGGGAGGAGTTGAGACCCAGTACTTC. Amino acid sequence: CSVDWRAGGVETQYF.

The rearrangement links TRBV29-1 to TRBJ2-7; TRBD2 is a possible D gene (6 bases). V lost 0 bases and J 4 bases, leaving 13 bases between the germline ends. CDR3 length: 14 residues. The germline CDR1 and CDR2 sequences are SQVTM and ANQGSEA. In DNA, the CDR3 is TGCAGCGTTGAAGAGACCGGGACTGGTTACGAGCAGTACTTC. Amino acid sequence: CSVEETGTGYEQYF.